The 8 T cell receptor beta chains presented below share a single source sample, sequenced in a study of naive and memory T cell subsets. Regarding the study as a whole: A few larger clonotypes appeared in naive repertoires, especially CD8, possibly memory cells re-expressing CD45RA.

No antigen is known for these receptors. Two oligonucleotides, mixed equimolar, formed the beta constant-region primer covering TRBC1 and TRBC2. Four rounds of PCR amplified the ligated cDNA using nested alpha and beta constant-region primers plus SP2. From the UMI-ligation and nested PCR reads, TCRdb called clonotypes with MiXCR, one entry per CDR3 protein. The profile shows over 110,000 distinct CDR3 sequences, roughly a fifth of them singletons. Sequenced input: naive CD8+ T cells from blood. The receptors shown here come from a human donor in good health.

This clonotype was observed a few times. The chain has TRBV18 and TRBJ2-3; D gene ambiguous. This CDR3 region has 16 residues. V lost 0 bases to trimming and J lost 2 bases, with 12 bases between them. Germline assignment: CDR1 KGHSH and CDR2 LQKENI. The CDR3 loop reads CASSPPAQDLTDTQYF. The CDR3 bases are TGTGCCAGCTCACCACCAGCGCAGGACCTCACAGATACGCAGTATTTT.

The table lists this clonotype with many counts. The V and J genes are TRBV9 and TRBJ2-7; TRBD2 matches 7 bases. Germline loops: CDR1 SGDLS, CDR2 YYNGEE. The V segment lost 0 bases and the J segment 2 bases; nucleotides outside the gene matches: 2. CDR3 length equals 14 residues. The DNA for the CDR3 is TGTGCCAGCAGCGTAGGGGGGGGGACCTACGAGCAGTACTTC. As protein: CASSVGGGTYEQYF.

This clonotype has only one observation. The chain joins TRBV9 to TRBJ2-7, with TRBD1 matching 8 bases. Looked up from germline, CDR1 is SGDLS and CDR2 is YYNGEE. This CDR3 is 14 amino acids long. Trimming at V came to 4 bases and at J to 5 bases, leaving 8 bases not matched to a gene. The CDR3 nucleotides are TGTGCCAGCAGCCGGACAGGGCTATTGGACGAGCAGTACTTC. Translated, it gives CASSRTGLLDEQYF.

This sequence joins TRBV11-2 and TRBJ2-7; 9 positions agree with TRBD1. CDR1 is SGHAT, CDR2 FQNNGV, per germline. V trimming: 5 bases; J trimming: 3 bases; junction bases outside the gene matches: 8. This CDR3 spans 15 amino acids. The CDR3 DNA is TGTGCCAGCAGCGGAACGGGACAGGGATACTACGAGCAGTACTTC. Its translation is CASSGTGQGYYEQYF.

The CDR3 loop is CASSLDRYLTDTQYF. In nucleotides, the CDR3 is TGTGCCAGCAGCCTAGACCGATACCTCACAGATACGCAGTATTTT. The chain uses TRBV27 and TRBJ2-3; D gene unclear. Deletions cut 6 bases from V and 2 bases from J, with 15 bases between. Per the germline V gene, CDR1 is MNHEY and CDR2 is SMNVEV (reference sequence). This CDR3 spans 15 amino acids.

This chain links TRBV25-1 with TRBJ1-1; 7 nucleotides match TRBD1. This CDR3 contains 16 residues. The germline V gene encodes CDR1 MGHDK and CDR2 SYGVNS. V was pared by 1 base and J by 7 bases, with 12 bases of the junction left unmatched. CDR3 DNA sequence: TGTGCCAGCAGTGAATGGTCAGGGGGACCCCTCGGTGAAGCTTTCTTT. Its translation is CASSEWSGGPLGEAFF.

The CDR3 DNA is TGTGCCAGCAGCTCTAGCTCTGAGCAGTTCTTC. Its translation: CASSSSSEQFF. The chain joins TRBV7-2 to TRBJ2-1; D is perhaps TRBD2 (5 bases). Germline V lookup: CDR1 SGHTA, CDR2 FQGNSA. The V end lost 4 bases, the J end lost 9 bases, and 7 bases lay between the germline ends. This CDR3 spans 11 amino acids.

This clonotype has a handful of counts. The rearrangement links TRBV28 to TRBJ1-4; weak D call: TRBD1 (5 bases). Germline CDR1 reads MDHEN; CDR2 reads SYDVKM. Deletions cut 5 bases from V and 1 base from J, with 26 bases between. This CDR3 contains 20 residues. For the CDR3, the DNA is TGTGCCAGCAGTCCCCCCCCCCCACTACTATCAGGACAAACTAATGAAAAACTGTTTTTT. It is translated as CASSPPPPLLSGQTNEKLFF.